These T cell receptor beta chains were read from a single sample in a study of blood T cell repertoires in COVID-19. This table comes from immunoSEQ multiplex PCR, and its TCRdb copy is limited to in-frame clones, with some not included. Of roughly 90,000 clones listed, approximately 86% are singletons. Material: peripheral blood. Receptors were obtained from a man aged 50 to 59 with acute or convalescent COVID-19. Each CDR3 is given with its conserved first and last residue. A D gene is named only where the DNA matches it firmly. Size values are once, few and many counts, or a class for expanded clones, and some rows have none.

J,size,D,V,CDR3,DNA
TRBJ1-3,NA,NA,TRBV5-6,CASSLDSLTSGNTIYF,TGTGCCAGCAGCTTGGACAGCCTTACTTCTGGAAACACCATATATTTT
TRBJ1-5,NA,NA,TRBV7-4,CASSLGRSGPGHSNQPQHF,TGTGCCAGCAGCTTAGGGCGTTCAGGTCCAGGCCATAGCAATCAGCCCCAGCATTTT
TRBJ2-7,NA,NA,TRBV7-3,CASSLFQGYEQYF,TGTGCCAGCAGCTTATTCCAGGGCTACGAGCAGTACTTC
TRBJ2-7,few,NA,TRBV19,CASKSAGTYEQYF,TGTGCCAGTAAAAGTGCAGGAACCTACGAGCAGTACTTC
TRBJ2-1,NA,TRBD2,TRBV7-7,CASSLISGGVDEQFF,TGTGCCAGCAGCTTAATTAGCGGGGGGGTCGATGAGCAGTTCTTC
TRBJ2-1,NA,TRBD2,TRBV7-2,CASSPGSGGARVYEQFF,TGTGCCAGCAGCCCAGGTAGCGGGGGGGCCCGGGTCTATGAGCAGTTCTTC
TRBJ2-1,NA,NA,TRBV19,CASSTSRAPYNEQFF,TGTGCCAGTAGTACCTCGAGGGCACCTTACAATGAGCAGTTCTTC
TRBJ2-5,NA,NA,TRBV11-2,CASSLETRGETQYF,TGTGCCAGCAGCTTAGAAACTAGGGGGGAGACCCAGTACTTC
TRBJ1-1,NA,NA,TRBV30,CAWVGQPNTEAFF,TGTGCCTGGGTCGGACAGCCGAACACTGAAGCTTTCTTT
TRBJ2-3,once,TRBD1,TRBV6-4,CASARTGTDTQYF,TGTGCCAGCGCGAGGACAGGGACAGATACGCAGTATTTT
TRBJ1-4,NA,NA,TRBV5-1,CASSLVPDFNEKLFF,TGCGCCAGCAGCTTGGTCCCAGACTTTAATGAAAAACTGTTTTTT
TRBJ2-7,NA,TRBD2,TRBV4-2,CASSQAGTSDPGHEQYF,TGTGCCAGCAGCCAGGCCGGGACTAGCGACCCGGGGCACGAGCAGTACTTC
TRBJ2-1,NA,NA,TRBV19,CASSSYNEQFF,TGTGCCAGCTCCTCCTACAATGAGCAGTTCTTC
TRBJ1-1,NA,NA,TRBV28,CASTRGGNTEAFF,TGTGCCAGCACCCGCGGGGGGAACACTGAAGCTTTCTTT
TRBJ1-2,NA,NA,TRBV7-8,CASSFGDYGYTF,TGTGCCAGCAGCTTTGGGGACTACGGCTACACCTTC
TRBJ2-2,NA,TRBD2,TRBV9,CASSLGTSPNTGELFF,TGTGCCAGCAGCTTGGGGACTAGTCCGAACACCGGGGAGCTGTTTTTT
TRBJ1-5,NA,TRBD1,TRBV15,CATSTRTGTNQPQHF,TGTGCCACCAGCACACGGACAGGGACAAATCAGCCCCAGCATTTT
TRBJ2-4,NA,NA,TRBV5-4,CASTIGGGGYNIQYF,TGTGCCAGCACCATTGGTGGGGGAGGATACAACATTCAGTACTTC
TRBJ2-7,NA,NA,TRBV18,CASSVGSRFDEQYF,TGTGCCAGCTCGGTAGGGAGTCGTTTTGACGAGCAGTACTTC
TRBJ2-4,NA,NA,TRBV2,CASSPGTAGNIQYF,TGTGCCAGCAGTCCCGGGACGGCGGGGAACATTCAGTACTTC
TRBJ2-2,NA,TRBD2,TRBV2,CASSPGGANTGELFF,TGTGCCAGCAGTCCGGGGGGGGCGAACACCGGGGAGCTGTTTTTT
TRBJ2-3,NA,NA,TRBV4-1,CASSASLLPPPDTQYF,TGCGCCAGCAGCGCTAGCTTACTTCCCCCCCCAGATACGCAGTATTTT
TRBJ2-7,NA,TRBD2,TRBV19,CASSKGTSGHYEQYF,TGTGCCAGTAGTAAGGGGACTAGCGGGCACTACGAGCAGTACTTC
TRBJ2-1,NA,TRBD2,TRBV14,CASSQASGSDNEQFF,TGTGCCAGCAGCCAAGCTAGCGGAAGTGACAATGAGCAGTTCTTC
TRBJ2-3,NA,TRBD2,TRBV7-2,CASSPQASGSNTDTQYF,TGTGCCAGCAGCCCCCAGGCTAGCGGGAGCAACACAGATACGCAGTATTTT
TRBJ2-7,NA,NA,TRBV28,CASSPPDKSYEQYF,TGTGCCAGCAGTCCACCGGACAAGTCCTACGAGCAGTACTTC
TRBJ1-4,NA,TRBD1,TRBV5-5,CASSLGDRFDEKLFF,TGTGCCAGCAGCTTAGGGGACAGGTTTGATGAAAAACTGTTTTTT
TRBJ2-1,NA,NA,TRBV11-2,CASSSDPPFRVGDNEQFF,TGTGCCAGCAGCTCCGACCCCCCCTTCAGGGTGGGTGACAATGAGCAGTTCTTC
TRBJ2-3,NA,NA,TRBV4-1,CASTSTDTQYF,TGCGCCAGCACTAGCACAGATACGCAGTATTTT
TRBJ2-7,NA,TRBD2,TRBV18,CASSQAGDVSYEQYF,TGTGCCAGCTCACAAGCGGGAGACGTCTCCTACGAGCAGTACTTC
TRBJ1-2,once,NA,TRBV12-3/TRBV12-4,CASGQGYGYTF,TGTGCCAGCGGACAAGGCTATGGCTACACCTTC
TRBJ2-7,NA,TRBD1,TRBV9,CASSAGQGASYEQYF,TGTGCCAGCAGCGCCGGACAGGGGGCCTCCTACGAGCAGTACTTC
TRBJ1-5,NA,TRBD1,TRBV7-8,CASSPRQGSNQPQHF,TGTGCCAGCAGCCCCCGACAGGGGAGCAATCAGCCCCAGCATTTT
TRBJ2-2,NA,NA,TRBV18,CASSPRGAKSGELFF,TGTGCCAGCTCACCAAGGGGCGCAAAGTCCGGGGAGCTGTTTTTT
TRBJ2-2,NA,TRBD1,TRBV4-3,CASSQPPGQGAGTGELFF,TGCGCCAGCAGCCAGCCCCCGGGACAGGGGGCGGGGACCGGGGAGCTGTTTTTT
TRBJ1-3,NA,NA,TRBV19,CASSILASSGNTIYF,TGTGCCAGTAGTATCCTGGCAAGCTCTGGAAACACCATATATTTT
TRBJ2-1,once,NA,TRBV12-3/TRBV12-4,CASRGDDSNEQFF,TGTGCCAGCCGTGGAGATGATTCGAATGAGCAGTTCTTC
TRBJ2-1,NA,NA,TRBV7-9,CASSLAGSREQFF,TGTGCCAGCAGCTTAGCCGGGAGCCGGGAGCAGTTCTTC
TRBJ1-1,NA,NA,TRBV12-3/TRBV12-4,CASSWDKNTEAFF,TGTGCCAGCAGTTGGGACAAGAACACTGAAGCTTTCTTT
TRBJ2-2,NA,TRBD2,TRBV19,CASSIWLAGGTGELFF,TGTGCCAGTAGTATTTGGCTAGCGGGAGGGACCGGGGAGCTGTTTTTT
TRBJ1-1,NA,NA,TRBV30,CATSRALNTEAFF,TGTGCCACTAGCAGGGCATTGAACACTGAAGCTTTCTTT
TRBJ2-2,once,NA,TRBV5-4,CASSTRQADTGELFF,TGTGCCAGCAGCACGCGACAGGCTGACACCGGGGAGCTGTTTTTT
TRBJ1-2,NA,NA,TRBV18,CASSPYTTAAGDGYTF,TGTGCCAGCTCACCCTATACGACAGCCGCTGGAGATGGCTACACCTTC
TRBJ2-3,NA,TRBD1,TRBV24-1,CATSGQGSSSSTDTQYF,TGTGCCACCAGTGGACAGGGGTCCTCTTCTAGCACAGATACGCAGTATTTT
TRBJ1-4,NA,NA,TRBV3-1/TRBV3-2,CASSFRTSEKLFF,TGTGCCAGCAGCTTTCGGACATCGGAAAAACTGTTTTTT
TRBJ1-1,NA,NA,TRBV10-3,CAISESLTEAFF,TGTGCCATCAGTGAGTCTCTCACTGAAGCTTTCTTT
TRBJ1-6,NA,NA,TRBV14,CASSQYSRGPLHF,TGTGCCAGCAGCCAATACAGCCGGGGACCCCTCCACTTT
TRBJ1-5,once,NA,TRBV19,CASSIAQGRQPQHF,TGTGCCAGTAGTATAGCTCAGGGAAGGCAGCCCCAGCATTTT
TRBJ2-5,NA,NA,TRBV19,CASSIGRVGLETQYF,TGTGCCAGTAGTATAGGTCGGGTGGGGCTTGAGACCCAGTACTTC
TRBJ1-5,NA,NA,TRBV11-2,CASSLGSEGQPQHF,TGTGCCAGCAGCTTAGGGAGTGAGGGTCAGCCCCAGCATTTT
TRBJ2-1,NA,TRBD2,TRBV7-3,CASSPGASGSDAEQFF,TGTGCCAGCAGCCCCGGGGCTAGCGGGAGTGATGCTGAGCAGTTCTTC